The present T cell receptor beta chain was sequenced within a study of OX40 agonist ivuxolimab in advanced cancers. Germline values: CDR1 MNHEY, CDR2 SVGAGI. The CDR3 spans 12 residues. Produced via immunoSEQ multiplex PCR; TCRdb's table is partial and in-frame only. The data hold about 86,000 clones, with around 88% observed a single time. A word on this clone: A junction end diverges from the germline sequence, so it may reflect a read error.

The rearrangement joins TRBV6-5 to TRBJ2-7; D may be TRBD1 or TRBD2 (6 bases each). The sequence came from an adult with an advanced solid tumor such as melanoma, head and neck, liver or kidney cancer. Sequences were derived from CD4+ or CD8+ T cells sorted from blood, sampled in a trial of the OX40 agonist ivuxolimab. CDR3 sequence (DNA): TGTGCCAGCATGGGGGGCTCCTCCGAGCAGTACTTC. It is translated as CASMGGSSEQYF.